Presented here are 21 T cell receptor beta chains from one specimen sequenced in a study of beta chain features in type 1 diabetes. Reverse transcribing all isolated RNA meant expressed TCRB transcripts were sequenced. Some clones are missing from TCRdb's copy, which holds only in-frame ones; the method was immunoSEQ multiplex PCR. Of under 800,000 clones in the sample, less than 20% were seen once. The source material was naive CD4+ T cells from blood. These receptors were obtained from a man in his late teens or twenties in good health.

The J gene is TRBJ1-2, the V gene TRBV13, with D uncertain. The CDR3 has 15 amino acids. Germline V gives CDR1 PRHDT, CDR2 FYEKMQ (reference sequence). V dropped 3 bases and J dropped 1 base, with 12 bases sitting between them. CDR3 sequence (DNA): TGTGCCAGCAGCTTCCGACGGAGAGGTAACTATGGCTACACCTTC. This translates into CASSFRRRGNYGYTF.

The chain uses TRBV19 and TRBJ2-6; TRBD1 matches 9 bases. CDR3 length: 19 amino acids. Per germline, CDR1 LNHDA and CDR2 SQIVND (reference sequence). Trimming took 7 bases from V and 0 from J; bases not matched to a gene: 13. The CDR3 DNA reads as TGTGCCAGTACACCTTCGAGGGACAGGGCGTTCTCTGGGGCCAACGTCCTGACTTTC. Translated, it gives CASTPSRDRAFSGANVLTF.

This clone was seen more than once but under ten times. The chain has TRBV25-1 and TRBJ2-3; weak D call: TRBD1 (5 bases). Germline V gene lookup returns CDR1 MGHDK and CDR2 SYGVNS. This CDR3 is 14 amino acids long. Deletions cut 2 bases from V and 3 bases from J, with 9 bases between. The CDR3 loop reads CASSEPRDTDTQYF. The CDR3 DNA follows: TGTGCCAGCAGTGAACCCAGGGATACAGATACGCAGTATTTT.

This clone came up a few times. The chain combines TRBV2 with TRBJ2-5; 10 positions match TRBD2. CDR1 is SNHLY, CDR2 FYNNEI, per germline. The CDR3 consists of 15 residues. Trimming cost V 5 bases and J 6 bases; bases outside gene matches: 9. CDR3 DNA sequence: TGTGCCAGCAGTTGGGCTAGCGGGAGAGGGAAGACCCAGTACTTC. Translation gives CASSWASGRGKTQYF.

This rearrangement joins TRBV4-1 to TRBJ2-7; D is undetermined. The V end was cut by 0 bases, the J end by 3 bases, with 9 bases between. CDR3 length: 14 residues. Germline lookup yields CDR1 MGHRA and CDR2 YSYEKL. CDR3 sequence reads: CASSQDRTGYEQYF. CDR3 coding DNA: TGCGCCAGCAGCCAAGATCGGACGGGCTACGAGCAGTACTTC.

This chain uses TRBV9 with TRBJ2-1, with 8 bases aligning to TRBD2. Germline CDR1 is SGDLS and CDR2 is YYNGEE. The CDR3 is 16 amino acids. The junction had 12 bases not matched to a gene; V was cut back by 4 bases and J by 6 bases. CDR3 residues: CASSRRGGLESNEQFF. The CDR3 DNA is TGTGCCAGCAGCCGCCGGGGGGGACTAGAGTCCAATGAGCAGTTCTTC.

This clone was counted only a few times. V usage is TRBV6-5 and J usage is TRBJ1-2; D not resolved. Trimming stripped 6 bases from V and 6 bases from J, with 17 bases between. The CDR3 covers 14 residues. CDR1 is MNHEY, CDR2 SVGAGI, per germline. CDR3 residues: CASRSRRTSNGYTF. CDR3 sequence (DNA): TGTGCCAGCAGATCCCGGAGGACTTCTAATGGCTACACCTTC.

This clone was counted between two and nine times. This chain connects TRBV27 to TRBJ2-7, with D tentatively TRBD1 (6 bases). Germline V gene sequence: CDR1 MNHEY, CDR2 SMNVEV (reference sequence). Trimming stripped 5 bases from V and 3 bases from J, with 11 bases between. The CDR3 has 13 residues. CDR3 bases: TGTGCCAGCAGTATGTACAGGGACTACGAGCAGTACTTC. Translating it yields CASSMYRDYEQYF.

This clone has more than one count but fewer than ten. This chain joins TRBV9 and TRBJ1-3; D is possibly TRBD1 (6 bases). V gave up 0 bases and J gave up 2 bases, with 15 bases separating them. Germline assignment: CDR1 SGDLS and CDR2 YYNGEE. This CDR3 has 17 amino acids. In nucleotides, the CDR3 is TGTGCCAGCAGCGTAGCCCCGTCCCAGGGGACTGGAAACACCATATATTTT. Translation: CASSVAPSQGTGNTIYF.

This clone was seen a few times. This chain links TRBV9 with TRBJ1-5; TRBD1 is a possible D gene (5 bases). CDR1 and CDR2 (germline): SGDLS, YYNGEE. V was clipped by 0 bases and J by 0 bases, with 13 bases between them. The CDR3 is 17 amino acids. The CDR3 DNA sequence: TGTGCCAGCAGCGTAGGTGGCAGGGAGGATAGCAATCAGCCCCAGCATTTT. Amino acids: CASSVGGREDSNQPQHF.

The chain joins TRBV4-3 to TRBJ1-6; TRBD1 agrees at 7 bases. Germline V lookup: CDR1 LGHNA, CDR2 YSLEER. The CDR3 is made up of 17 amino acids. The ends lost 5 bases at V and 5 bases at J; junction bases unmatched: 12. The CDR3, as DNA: TGCGCCAGCAGCTACGACAGGGCGAACCTCAATAATTCACCCCTCCACTTT. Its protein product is CASSYDRANLNNSPLHF.

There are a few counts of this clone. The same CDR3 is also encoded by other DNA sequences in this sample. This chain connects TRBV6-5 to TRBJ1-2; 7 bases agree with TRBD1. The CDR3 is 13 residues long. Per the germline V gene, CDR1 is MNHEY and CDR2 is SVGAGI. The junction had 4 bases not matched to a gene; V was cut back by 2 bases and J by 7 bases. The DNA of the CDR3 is TGTGCCAGCAGTTACGCACAGGGGAGTGGCTACACCTTC. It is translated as CASSYAQGSGYTF.

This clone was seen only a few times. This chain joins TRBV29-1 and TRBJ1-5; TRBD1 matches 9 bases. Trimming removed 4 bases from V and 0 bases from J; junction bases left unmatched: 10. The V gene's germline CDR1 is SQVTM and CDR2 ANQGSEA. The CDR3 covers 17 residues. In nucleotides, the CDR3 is TGCAGCGTTGTGGAGACAGGGGGGATGTATAGCAATCAGCCCCAGCATTTT. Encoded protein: CSVVETGGMYSNQPQHF.

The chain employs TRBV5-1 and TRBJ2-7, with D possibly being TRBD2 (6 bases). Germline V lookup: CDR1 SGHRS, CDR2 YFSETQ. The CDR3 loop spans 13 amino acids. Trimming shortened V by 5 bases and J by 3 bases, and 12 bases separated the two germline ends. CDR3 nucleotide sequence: TGCGCCAGCAGGGTGGAGGAGGGCTACGAGCAGTACTTC. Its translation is CASRVEEGYEQYF.

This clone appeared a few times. The CDR3 here is CAITTGLAYNEQFF. In DNA form, the CDR3 reads TGTGCCATCACCACGGGACTAGCTTACAATGAGCAGTTCTTC. The V gene is TRBV10-3, the J gene TRBJ2-1; 9 bases match TRBD2. The CDR3 contains 14 residues. V gave up 7 bases and J gave up 4 bases; unmatched junction bases: 5. Germline V gene lookup returns CDR1 ENHRY and CDR2 SYGVKD.

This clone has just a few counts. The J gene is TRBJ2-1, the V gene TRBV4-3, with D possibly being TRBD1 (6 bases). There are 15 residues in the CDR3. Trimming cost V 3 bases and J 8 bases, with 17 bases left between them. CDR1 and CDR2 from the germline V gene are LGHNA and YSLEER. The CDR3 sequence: CASSHLAAGEDEQFF. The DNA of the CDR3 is TGCGCCAGCAGCCATCTGGCCGCAGGGGAAGATGAGCAGTTCTTC.

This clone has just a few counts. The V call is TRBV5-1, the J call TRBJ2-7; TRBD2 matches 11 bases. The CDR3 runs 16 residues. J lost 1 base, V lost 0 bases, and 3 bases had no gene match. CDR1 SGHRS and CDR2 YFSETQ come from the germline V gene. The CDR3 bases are TGCGCCAGCAGCTTGGGGGGACTAGCGGATTCCTACGAGCAGTACTTC. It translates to CASSLGGLADSYEQYF.

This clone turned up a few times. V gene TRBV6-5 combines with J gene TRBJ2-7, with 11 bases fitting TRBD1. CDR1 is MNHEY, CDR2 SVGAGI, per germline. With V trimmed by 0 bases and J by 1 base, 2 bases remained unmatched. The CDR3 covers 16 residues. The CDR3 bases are TGTGCCAGCAGTTACTCAGGGACAGGGGGATCCTACGAGCAGTACTTC. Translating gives CASSYSGTGGSYEQYF.

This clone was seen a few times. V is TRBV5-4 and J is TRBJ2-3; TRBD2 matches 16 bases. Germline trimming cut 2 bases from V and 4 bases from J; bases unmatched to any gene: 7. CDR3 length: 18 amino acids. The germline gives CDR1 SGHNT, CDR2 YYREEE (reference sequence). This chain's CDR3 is CASSFSGTSGRAADTQYF. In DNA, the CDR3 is TGTGCCAGCAGCTTTTCCGGGACTAGCGGGAGGGCCGCAGATACGCAGTATTTT.

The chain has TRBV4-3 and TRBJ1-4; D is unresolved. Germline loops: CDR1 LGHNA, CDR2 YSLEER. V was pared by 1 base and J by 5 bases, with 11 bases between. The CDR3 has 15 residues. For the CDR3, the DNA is TGCGCCAGCAGCCAAGGTACACCGCGAAATGAAAAACTGTTTTTT. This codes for CASSQGTPRNEKLFF.

The CDR3 sequence: CAIGRENTEAFF. CDR3 in DNA: TGTGCCATCGGCCGCGAGAACACTGAAGCTTTCTTT. This rearrangement joins TRBV10-3 to TRBJ1-1, with no clear D. Trimming shortened V by 8 bases and J by 1 base, and 8 bases separated the two germline ends. The CDR3 contains 12 residues. Germline assignment: CDR1 ENHRY and CDR2 SYGVKD.